This T cell receptor beta chain appears in the sequencing data of a study of vaccination and CD4 T cells after COVID-19 (dated 2022 in TCRdb). Context from the whole study: Convalescent patients had a positive SARS-CoV-2 result on nasal swab PCR, and of these patients, several had mild disease and one had severe disease. Culture stimuli were overlapping spike peptide pools from SARS-CoV-2 and from the common cold coronaviruses HCoV-NL63, HCoV-OC43 and HCoV-229E. Six males and four females were included in the convalescent cohort, with two Hispanic individuals, seven Caucasians, two Asians and one multiracial person represented. Two doses of either the Pfizer-BioNTech BNT162b2 vaccine (n=8) or the Moderna mRNA-1273 vaccine (n=2) were administered to participants. In approximately ten COVID-19 convalescent patients and a few infection-naive healthy vaccine recipients, the spike-specific CD4+ TCR repertoire before mRNA vaccination was compared with the repertoire after mRNA vaccination. Post-COVID blood samples were collected from convalescent patients a median of around 100 days after diagnosis, with a range of about 30 to 161 days. In control cultures, a CEFX viral epitope pool was used as positive control, an HIV-1 Nef peptide pool was used as negative control, or no peptide was added. The time from the second vaccine dose to post-vaccine blood sampling had a median of around 72 days and ranged from roughly 13 to 241 days.

Concerning this clonotype itself: The specificity of this receptor is unknown. Base quality data are lacking; no much larger clone is found one base away.

The full study reports these points: Of the vaccine-specific clones found in convalescent patients, nearly all (304 of 307) were mono-reactive for SARS-CoV-2 spike instead of being cross-reactive with common cold coronaviruses. An increase in the median number of SARS-CoV-2-reactive clonotypes from more than 20 after infection to 38 after vaccination was observed, but the change was not found to be significant. In convalescent patients, a median around 89% of post-vaccine SARS-CoV-2-reactive clones were detected only after vaccination, suggesting vaccine-specific priming. Only a relatively small number of convalescent patients were included in the study, and early timepoints following natural infection were not analyzed.

According to the study, the label for this sample's treatment or condition signals: approximately 10-day PBMC culture with coronavirus spike peptide pools or control peptides (ViraFEST assay). The study used the ViraFEST assay, which expanded antigen-specific T cells with peptide pools and then identified expanded clonotypes by TCR sequencing. Positive SARS-CoV-2 PCR tests in the convalescent patients dated from March to December 2020, before Alpha, Beta and Delta variants emerged in the United States. PBMCs were cultured at around 2 million per well in IMDM supplemented with approximately 5% human AB serum and roughly 10 IU/ml IL-2, with approximately 9.5 ug/ml peptide pools added. Half of the culture medium was replaced with fresh IL-2-containing medium on days 3 and 7. After 10 to 11 days of culture, CD4+ T cells were isolated by negative selection with the EasySep CD4+ T cell isolation kit. PBMCs were separated from whole blood using Ficoll-Paque Plus gradient centrifugation and then either used fresh or cryopreserved at -140C. Culture conditions were generally each tested in triplicate wells.

Libraries were built with PCR. DNA from cultured CD4+ T cells was subjected to TCR sequencing with the Oncomine TCR Beta short-read assay at the Johns Hopkins FTIC core. The QIAamp micro DNA kit was used to extract genomic DNA from the cultured CD4+ T cells. Oncomine TCR Beta libraries from cultured CD4+ T cells were pooled with unique dual indexes and sequenced on an Illumina iSeq 100. As for the original processing: Non-productive sequences were removed, and CDR3s not starting with C, not ending with F or W, or shorter than 7 amino acids were discarded. The MANAFEST web application was used to identify antigen-specific clonotypes by comparing peptide-stimulated wells against reference wells and other culture wells. Positive clones required FDR below 0.05, an odds ratio above 5, and productive frequency above 0.1% in at least two of three replicate wells. A clonotype was classed as cross-reactive if the clonotype showed significant expansion both in SARS-CoV-2 spike wells and in at least one common cold coronavirus spike condition. CDR3 homology was assessed with Levenshtein distances (stringdist) and unrooted phylogenetic trees (ape) in R version 3.6.1. Using fastp trimming at Q25 and MiXCR clonotype assembly, TCRdb reanalyzed the public sequencing data and kept in-frame beta chains. When rows share a CDR3 protein, they turn into one entry using the most common DNA and genes. TCRdb assigned the V and J calls; the authors' analysis was not used. In all, the sample holds 20,000 or so distinct CDR3 sequences, and about 32% of those were seen once. Of the sample, approximately 15% is held by the ten largest clones.

V loses 3 bases, J loses 8 bases, and the germline ends lie 7 bases apart. The CDR3 goes from the cysteine to the phenylalanine over 11 residues. Only the CDR3 region is kept as DNA, spanning 33 bases read in frame from base 1. The germline V gene (reference sequence) sets CDR1 to DFQATT and CDR2 to SNEGSKA. The sample comprised cultured CD4+ T cells from blood. Recombination joined TRBV20-1 with TRBJ1-4; no D gene is confidently identified. This TCR derives from a human donor with COVID-19. The CDR3 region: CSARDLEKLFF. In nucleotide form, the sequence is TGCAGTGCTAGGGACCTGGAAAAACTGTTTTTT.